These T cell receptor beta chains were read from a single sample in a study of regulatory T cells in long-lasting Graves disease. TCRdb independently ran MiXCR on the multiplex PCR reads; one entry per CDR3 protein. The profile shows 520,000 or so distinct CDR3 sequences, 12% of them singletons. These data were also filed under a second study, of T cells in Graves' hyperthyroidism and ophthalmopathy.

The sequencing used peripheral blood mononuclear cells (PBMCs), collected at new diagnosis, from a patient treated with antithyroid drugs. These receptor sequences come from a woman in her twenties or thirties with Graves disease. CDR3s include the opening cysteine and the closing phenylalanine or tryptophan. The order of the fields is CDR3 protein, CDR3 DNA, V gene, clone size, J gene, D gene. D genes are given only for firm matches. Only part of the rows carry a size: once, few, many, or a class if the clone is expanded.

cdr3_aa: CASSRYSGNTGELFF
cdr3_nt: TGTGCCAGCAGCCGATATAGCGGGAACACCGGGGAGCTGTTTTTT
v_call: TRBV11-3
clone_size: -
j_call: TRBJ2-2
d_call: -

cdr3_aa: CASSFPLHQIDTQYF
cdr3_nt: TGTGCCAGCAGTTTCCCTTTACATCAGATCGATACGCAGTATTTT
v_call: TRBV28
clone_size: many
j_call: TRBJ2-3
d_call: -

cdr3_aa: CASSEYTGNKVAFF
cdr3_nt: TGTGCCAGCAGTGAATACACAGGGAATAAAGTAGCTTTCTTT
v_call: TRBV6-1
clone_size: many
j_call: TRBJ1-1
d_call: -

cdr3_aa: CSARDLETGGNSPLHF
cdr3_nt: TGCAGTGCTAGAGATCTAGAAACAGGGGGGAATTCACCCCTCCACTTT
v_call: TRBV20-1
clone_size: -
j_call: TRBJ1-6
d_call: TRBD1

cdr3_aa: CSARDGRGSTYEQYF
cdr3_nt: TGCAGTGCTAGAGACGGGAGGGGGAGCACCTACGAGCAGTACTTC
v_call: TRBV20-1
clone_size: -
j_call: TRBJ2-7
d_call: TRBD2

cdr3_aa: CASSLTGRPNEKLFF
cdr3_nt: TGTGCCAGCAGTCTTACAGGGCGGCCTAATGAAAAACTGTTTTTT
v_call: TRBV2
clone_size: -
j_call: TRBJ1-4
d_call: -

cdr3_aa: CAISAPPNQPQHF
cdr3_nt: TGTGCCATCAGTGCGCCCCCGAATCAGCCCCAGCATTTT
v_call: TRBV10-3
clone_size: many
j_call: TRBJ1-5
d_call: -

cdr3_aa: CASSQVLSNQPQHF
cdr3_nt: TGCGCCAGCAGCCAAGTCCTTAGCAATCAGCCCCAGCATTTT
v_call: TRBV4-1
clone_size: few
j_call: TRBJ1-5
d_call: -

cdr3_aa: CASSPGLAGGNEQYF
cdr3_nt: TGTGCCAGCAGTCCGGGACTAGCGGGAGGGAACGAGCAGTACTTC
v_call: TRBV6-1
clone_size: few
j_call: TRBJ2-7
d_call: TRBD2

cdr3_aa: CASSLTVGQPQHF
cdr3_nt: TGTGCCAGCAGCCTCACGGTGGGTCAGCCCCAGCATTTT
v_call: TRBV9
clone_size: few
j_call: TRBJ1-5
d_call: -

cdr3_aa: CASTRGGSADTQYF
cdr3_nt: TGTGCCAGCACCCGAGGCGGGAGCGCGGATACGCAGTATTTT
v_call: TRBV6-2/TRBV6-3
clone_size: many
j_call: TRBJ2-3
d_call: TRBD2

cdr3_aa: CAISGRQGGQRTSGMTYNEQFF
cdr3_nt: TGTGCCATCAGTGGCCGACAAGGCGGACAAAGGACTAGCGGAATGACCTACAATGAGCAGTTCTTC
v_call: TRBV10-3
clone_size: many
j_call: TRBJ2-1
d_call: TRBD2

cdr3_aa: CASSRIEETQYF
cdr3_nt: TGTGCCAGCAGTCGGATCGAAGAGACCCAGTACTTC
v_call: TRBV6-1
clone_size: many
j_call: TRBJ2-5
d_call: -

cdr3_aa: CASSETGPYNEQFF
cdr3_nt: TGTGCCAGCAGTGAAACGGGGCCCTACAATGAGCAGTTCTTC
v_call: TRBV2
clone_size: -
j_call: TRBJ2-1
d_call: -

cdr3_aa: CASTRGEGQPQHF
cdr3_nt: TGTGCCAGCACCCGGGGGGAAGGTCAGCCCCAGCATTTT
v_call: TRBV28
clone_size: many
j_call: TRBJ1-5
d_call: -

cdr3_aa: CASNPYPRGSSYNEQFF
cdr3_nt: TGTGCCAGCAATCCCTACCCCCGCGGGAGCTCCTACAATGAGCAGTTCTTC
v_call: TRBV28
clone_size: many
j_call: TRBJ2-1
d_call: TRBD2

cdr3_aa: CASSEPDRENYEQYF
cdr3_nt: TGTGCCAGCAGCGAACCGGACAGGGAAAACTACGAGCAGTACTTC
v_call: TRBV6-2/TRBV6-3
clone_size: many
j_call: TRBJ2-7
d_call: TRBD1

cdr3_aa: CASIRTGVKTQYF
cdr3_nt: TGTGCCAGCATCCGGACAGGGGTAAAGACCCAGTACTTC
v_call: TRBV6-1
clone_size: many
j_call: TRBJ2-5
d_call: TRBD1

cdr3_aa: CASSKKGSNYGYTF
cdr3_nt: TGTGCCAGCAGTAAGAAGGGGTCGAACTATGGCTACACCTTC
v_call: TRBV6-1
clone_size: many
j_call: TRBJ1-2
d_call: -

cdr3_aa: CASSLLGTGRSPTGNQPQHF
cdr3_nt: TGTGCCAGCAGTTTACTCGGGACAGGGCGATCTCCTACTGGCAATCAGCCCCAGCATTTT
v_call: TRBV28
clone_size: many
j_call: TRBJ1-5
d_call: TRBD1

cdr3_aa: CASSQDYGGYTF
cdr3_nt: TGTGCCAGCAGCCAAGATTATGGTGGCTACACCTTC
v_call: TRBV3-1
clone_size: many
j_call: TRBJ1-2
d_call: -

cdr3_aa: CASSSGTGVAYGYTF
cdr3_nt: TGTGCCAGCAGTTCCGGGACAGGGGTTGCCTATGGCTACACCTTC
v_call: TRBV7-9
clone_size: many
j_call: TRBJ1-2
d_call: TRBD1

cdr3_aa: CASSMGLNTEASF
cdr3_nt: TGTGCCAGTAGTATGGGGTTGAACACTGAAGCTTCCTTT
v_call: TRBV19
clone_size: -
j_call: TRBJ1-1
d_call: -

cdr3_aa: CASSTRGVATNEKLFF
cdr3_nt: TGTGCCAGCAGCACCCGAGGGGTTGCAACTAATGAAAAACTGTTTTTT
v_call: TRBV13
clone_size: many
j_call: TRBJ1-4
d_call: -

cdr3_aa: CASRRNSFMNTEAFF
cdr3_nt: TGCGCCAGCCGGCGTAACAGCTTTATGAACACTGAAGCTTTCTTT
v_call: TRBV4-1
clone_size: few
j_call: TRBJ1-1
d_call: -

cdr3_aa: CASSERPGASYEQYF
cdr3_nt: TGTGCCAGCAGTGAACGGCCAGGAGCCTCCTACGAGCAGTACTTC
v_call: TRBV2
clone_size: many
j_call: TRBJ2-7
d_call: -

cdr3_aa: CATSSGTPQNSYNEQFF
cdr3_nt: TGTGCCACCAGCAGCGGGACTCCTCAAAACTCCTACAATGAGCAGTTCTTC
v_call: TRBV15
clone_size: many
j_call: TRBJ2-1
d_call: -

cdr3_aa: CASGQQGVYTDTQYF
cdr3_nt: TGTGCCAGCGGACAACAGGGGGTTTACACAGATACGCAGTATTTT
v_call: TRBV7-8
clone_size: -
j_call: TRBJ2-3
d_call: TRBD1

cdr3_aa: CASSFAAGHYGYTF
cdr3_nt: TGTGCCAGCAGTTTTGCCGCAGGGCACTATGGCTACACCTTC
v_call: TRBV12-3/TRBV12-4
clone_size: -
j_call: TRBJ1-2
d_call: -

cdr3_aa: CASSYGTGSYGYTF
cdr3_nt: TGTGCCAGCAGTTACGGGACAGGGAGCTATGGCTACACCTTC
v_call: TRBV28
clone_size: many
j_call: TRBJ1-2
d_call: TRBD1

cdr3_aa: CASRVIVVYNSPLHF
cdr3_nt: TGCGCCAGCAGGGTGATAGTCGTCTATAATTCACCCCTCCACTTT
v_call: TRBV4-1
clone_size: -
j_call: TRBJ1-6
d_call: -

cdr3_aa: CASSPEVNTEAFF
cdr3_nt: TGTGCCAGCTCACCGGAGGTGAACACTGAAGCTTTCTTT
v_call: TRBV18
clone_size: many
j_call: TRBJ1-1
d_call: -

cdr3_aa: CAWRRGYEQYF
cdr3_nt: TGTGCCTGGAGGCGGGGCTACGAGCAGTACTTC
v_call: TRBV30
clone_size: once
j_call: TRBJ2-7
d_call: -

cdr3_aa: CASSEARITVRGGEQYF
cdr3_nt: TGTGCCAGCAGTGAAGCGCGTATAACCGTCCGGGGCGGCGAGCAGTACTTC
v_call: TRBV2
clone_size: many
j_call: TRBJ2-7
d_call: -

cdr3_aa: CASSLGLEVGQFF
cdr3_nt: TGTGCCAGCAGCTTAGGTTTAGAGGTAGGGCAGTTCTTC
v_call: TRBV11-3
clone_size: many
j_call: TRBJ2-1
d_call: -

cdr3_aa: CASSFVFTQTGSGNTIYF
cdr3_nt: TGTGCCAGCAGTTTCGTGTTTACCCAGACAGGTTCTGGAAACACCATATATTTT
v_call: TRBV28
clone_size: many
j_call: TRBJ1-3
d_call: -

cdr3_aa: CASGLALNIQYF
cdr3_nt: TGTGCCAGCGGGCTAGCTCTAAACATTCAGTACTTC
v_call: TRBV6-2/TRBV6-3
clone_size: few
j_call: TRBJ2-4
d_call: -

cdr3_aa: CAWTRGGGIVSYEQYF
cdr3_nt: TGTGCCTGGACTCGCGGGGGTGGGATTGTATCCTACGAGCAGTACTTC
v_call: TRBV30
clone_size: many
j_call: TRBJ2-7
d_call: TRBD2

cdr3_aa: CASSQDGTTVSGNTIYF
cdr3_nt: TGCGCCAGCAGCCAAGATGGGACGACAGTATCCGGAAACACCATATATTTT
v_call: TRBV4-1
clone_size: -
j_call: TRBJ1-3
d_call: -

cdr3_aa: CASSEEGRISYEQYF
cdr3_nt: TGTGCCAGCAGTGAAGAGGGCCGGATATCCTACGAGCAGTACTTC
v_call: TRBV2
clone_size: many
j_call: TRBJ2-7
d_call: -

cdr3_aa: CASKSDLAGANEQYF
cdr3_nt: TGTGCCAGCAAGAGCGATCTAGCGGGAGCAAACGAGCAGTACTTC
v_call: TRBV2
clone_size: -
j_call: TRBJ2-7
d_call: TRBD2

cdr3_aa: CASSFGANYGYTF
cdr3_nt: TGTGCCAGCAGTTTCGGGGCCAACTATGGCTACACCTTC
v_call: TRBV28
clone_size: many
j_call: TRBJ1-2
d_call: -

cdr3_aa: CSVEDLETSLPGYEQYF
cdr3_nt: TGCAGCGTTGAAGATCTTGAGACTAGTCTACCGGGCTACGAGCAGTACTTC
v_call: TRBV29-1
clone_size: many
j_call: TRBJ2-7
d_call: -

cdr3_aa: CSVDNGGRFTDTQYF
cdr3_nt: TGCAGCGTTGATAACGGCGGCAGATTCACAGATACGCAGTATTTT
v_call: TRBV29-1
clone_size: many
j_call: TRBJ2-3
d_call: -

cdr3_aa: CSARLAGAVGGEQFF
cdr3_nt: TGCAGTGCAAGACTAGCGGGCGCCGTGGGGGGTGAGCAGTTCTTC
v_call: TRBV20-1
clone_size: few
j_call: TRBJ2-1
d_call: TRBD2

cdr3_aa: CSASPGGGETQYF
cdr3_nt: TGCAGTGCTAGTCCAGGGGGGGGGGAGACCCAGTACTTC
v_call: TRBV20-1
clone_size: -
j_call: TRBJ2-5
d_call: -

cdr3_aa: CASSPTGTPLITEAFF
cdr3_nt: TGTGCCAGCTCACCCACCGGGACTCCCTTGATCACTGAAGCTTTCTTT
v_call: TRBV18
clone_size: many
j_call: TRBJ1-1
d_call: -

cdr3_aa: CASSLGGGIYEQYF
cdr3_nt: TGTGCCAGCAGTTTAGGGGGCGGTATCTACGAGCAGTACTTC
v_call: TRBV27
clone_size: many
j_call: TRBJ2-7
d_call: -

cdr3_aa: CASCSMAGGIQPQHF
cdr3_nt: TGTGCCAGCTGTTCCATGGCAGGGGGAATCCAGCCCCAGCATTTT
v_call: TRBV18
clone_size: few
j_call: TRBJ1-5
d_call: TRBD1

cdr3_aa: CASRQGGHNEQFF
cdr3_nt: TGTGCCAGCAGGCAAGGGGGGCACAATGAGCAGTTCTTC
v_call: TRBV6-1
clone_size: -
j_call: TRBJ2-1
d_call: -